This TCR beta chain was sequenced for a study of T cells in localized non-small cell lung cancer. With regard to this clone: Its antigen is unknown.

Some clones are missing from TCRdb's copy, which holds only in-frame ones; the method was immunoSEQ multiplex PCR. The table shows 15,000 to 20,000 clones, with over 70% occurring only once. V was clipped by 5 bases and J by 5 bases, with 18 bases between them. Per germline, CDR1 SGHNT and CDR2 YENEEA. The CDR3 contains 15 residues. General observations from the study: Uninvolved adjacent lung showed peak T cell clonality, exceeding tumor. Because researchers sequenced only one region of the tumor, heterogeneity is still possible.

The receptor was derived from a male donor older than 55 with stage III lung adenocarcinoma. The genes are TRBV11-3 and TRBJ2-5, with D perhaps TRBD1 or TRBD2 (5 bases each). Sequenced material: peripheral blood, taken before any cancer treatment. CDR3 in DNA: TGTGCCAGCAGCCGGGGTTATGGGGGACGGGAGACCCAGTACTTC. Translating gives CASSRGYGGRETQYF.